This T cell receptor (beta chain) originates from a study of human T cells and chemical hapten exposure. Study results and caveats: Among TCRs, those above 1 in 1000 frequency were unaffected by DPC sensitization.

TCRdb itself ran the RACE reads through MiXCR, one entry per CDR3 protein. This table has about 74,000 distinct CDR3 sequences, 13% to 15% appearing once. Documented time point: pre-sensitization, week 0. Treatment indicated: therapeutic diphenylcyclopropenone sensitization with weekly scalp DPC. Trimming took off 5 bases at V and 3 bases at J, with 11 bases between the two ends. In germline, CDR1 is LNHNV, CDR2 YYDKDF (reference sequence). The CDR3 covers 14 residues. Comments on this clonotype: Antigen: not known.

The source of this sequence is a woman in her fifties or sixties with alopecia areata. Some clones in this sample may be carry-over from other donors' samples. The sample here was whole blood, taken in connection with sensitization to the hapten diphenylcyclopropenone (DPC). The chain recombines TRBV15 with TRBJ2-1; D possibly matches TRBD1 or TRBD2 (5 bases each). In DNA form, the CDR3 reads TGTGCCACCAGCGAACGGGACGTCTACAATGAGCAGTTCTTC. Translating gives CATSERDVYNEQFF.